This T cell receptor (beta chain) was obtained from a study of T cell responses to AZD1222 COVID-19 vaccine (dated by TCRdb to 2020 to 2023). General notes on the study: AZD1222 recipients given second doses at about 4 weeks or at about 12 weeks were pooled, since spike-specific TCR depth and breadth were not found to differ between the two schedules. A total of over 230 trial participants underwent TCR sequencing, of whom about 200 had received two doses of AZD1222 and around 26 had received two doses of the MenACWY control vaccine. Enrollment into the trials was organized by age into subgroups of 18-55, 56-69 and 70-plus years, and those subgroups contained approximately 150, 30 and 60 TCR-sequenced participants, respectively.

The CDR3 regions of human TCRbeta chains were analyzed by immunosequencing. Per the original workflow: Repertoire TCRs were matched against a reference library of SARS-CoV-2-specific TCRs generated with the MIRA antigen-specificity platform. Breadth was defined as the fraction of unique TCRs that were SARS-CoV-2-associated, and depth was defined as the fraction of total T cells that were SARS-CoV-2-associated. Using the MIRA data, each spike-specific TCR was assigned both to the spike region to which the TCR was reactive and to a CD4 or CD8 class. Log10-transformed breadth and depth values were compared by one-way ANOVA with Sidak's multiple comparisons tests. As stored in TCRdb, this immuneACCESS dataset retains in-frame rearrangements with V and J assigned. A fraction of the clones does not appear; measured against another copy, unresolved V genes explain less than half of the discrepancy, and the remainder lacks a known reason. The DNA was the basis for D and trimming; V, J and clone size are from that table. Present in this sample are over 85,000 clones, roughly 90% of which were seen just once. Jointly, the top ten make up over 1.5% of the sample.

The time point label for this specimen denotes: baseline before first vaccination. Vaccinee samples came from UK trials COV001 and COV002, including a single-blind randomized controlled phase 2/3 trial of AZD1222 (ChAdOx1 nCoV-19) in healthy adults. For TCRbeta chain sequencing, PBMC samples were collected from trial participants at day 0 and at day 28 after the second dose. CDR1 SEHNR and CDR2 FQNEAQ are derived from the germline V gene (reference sequence). The germline ends are 7 bases apart after V is trimmed by 1 base and J by 4 bases. The cysteine opens and the phenylalanine closes a CDR3 of 13 amino acids. Only the CDR3 DNA is retained, 39 bases long and in frame from the first base. Findings and caveats that apply to the study as a whole: Most participants were white British and females outnumbered males, and the authors suggested that clonal diversity may have been underestimated. Because no day 14 peak-response samples were available, the repertoires could be characterized only after the peak T cell response. A significant rise in spike-specific TCR breadth and depth was observed after two AZD1222 doses relative to day 0 and relative to MenACWY recipients. The 56-69-year group was small, and its depth increase did not reach significance, likely because of low power. Reportedly, almost half of the unique spike-specific TCRs recognized epitopes lying outside the regions that are mutated in the B.1.351 and B.1.1.7 variants. CD4 TCRs associated with the vaccine covered the entire spike protein, and the dominant responses were in regions 160-218 and 743-854. Conclusions about previously exposed vaccinees are limited, since just five to seven AZD1222 recipients were seropositive for SARS-CoV-2 at baseline.

In regard to this clone: It has no known antigen specificity. No quality values exist for individual bases; no much larger clone is one base distant.

This receptor was identified in an adult in good health. This specimen was peripheral blood, taken on day 0 of AZD1222 vaccination. The chain is assembled from TRBV7-9 and TRBJ1-2, and possibly TRBD1, on 5 matching bases. This receptor carries the CDR3 CASSLDQGYGYTF. The sequence in DNA is TGTGCCAGCAGCTTAGACCAGGGCTATGGCTACACCTTC.